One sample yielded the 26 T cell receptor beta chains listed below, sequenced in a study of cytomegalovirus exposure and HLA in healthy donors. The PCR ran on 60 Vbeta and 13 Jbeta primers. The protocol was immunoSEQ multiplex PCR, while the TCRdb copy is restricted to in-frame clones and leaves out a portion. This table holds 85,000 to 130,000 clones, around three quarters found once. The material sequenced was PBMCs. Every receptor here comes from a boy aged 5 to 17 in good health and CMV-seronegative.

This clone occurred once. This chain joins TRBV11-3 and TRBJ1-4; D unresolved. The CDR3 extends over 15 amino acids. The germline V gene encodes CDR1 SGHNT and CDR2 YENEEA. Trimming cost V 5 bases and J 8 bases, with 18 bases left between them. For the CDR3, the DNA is TGTGCCAGCAGCCCTGGACTGGGGTTGAGGGAAAAACTGTTTTTT. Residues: CASSPGLGLREKLFF.

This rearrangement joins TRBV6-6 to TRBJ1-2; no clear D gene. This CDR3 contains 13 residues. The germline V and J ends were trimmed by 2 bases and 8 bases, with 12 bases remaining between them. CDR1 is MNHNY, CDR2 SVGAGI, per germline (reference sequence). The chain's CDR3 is CASSYTVSEGYTF. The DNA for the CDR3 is TGTGCCAGCAGTTACACAGTGAGTGAAGGCTACACCTTC.

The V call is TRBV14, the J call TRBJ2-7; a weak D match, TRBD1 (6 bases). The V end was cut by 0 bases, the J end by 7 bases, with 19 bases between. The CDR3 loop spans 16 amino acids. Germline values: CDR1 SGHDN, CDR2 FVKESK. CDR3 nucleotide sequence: TGTGCCAGCAGCCAAGAACAGGGAATAGTCTCTGGGGAGCAGTACTTC. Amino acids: CASSQEQGIVSGEQYF. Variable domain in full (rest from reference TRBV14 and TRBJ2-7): EAGVTQFPSHSVIEKGQTVTLRCDPISGHDNLYWYRRVMGKEIKFLLHFVKESKQDESGMPNNRFLAERTGGTYSTLKVQPAELEDSGVYFCASSQEQGIVSGEQYFGPGTRLTVT.

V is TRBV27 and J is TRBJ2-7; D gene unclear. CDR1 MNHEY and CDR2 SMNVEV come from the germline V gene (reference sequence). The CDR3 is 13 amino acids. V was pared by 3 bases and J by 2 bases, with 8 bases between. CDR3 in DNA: TGTGCCAGCAGTTTGAGTCGGGCCTACGAGCAGTACTTC. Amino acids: CASSLSRAYEQYF.

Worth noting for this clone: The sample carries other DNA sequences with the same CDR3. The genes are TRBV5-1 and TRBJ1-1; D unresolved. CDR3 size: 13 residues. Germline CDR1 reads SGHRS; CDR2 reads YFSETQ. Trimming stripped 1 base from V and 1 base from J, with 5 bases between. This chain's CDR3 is CASSLRGNTEAFF. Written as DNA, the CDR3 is TGCGCCAGCAGCTTGAGAGGGAACACTGAAGCTTTCTTT.

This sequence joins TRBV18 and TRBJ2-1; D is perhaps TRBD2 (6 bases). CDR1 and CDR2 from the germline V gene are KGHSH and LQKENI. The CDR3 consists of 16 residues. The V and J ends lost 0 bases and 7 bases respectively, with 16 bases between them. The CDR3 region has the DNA TGTGCCAGCTCACCACCGGGAGGACTACTCCTAAATGAGCAGTTCTTC. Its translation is CASSPPGGLLLNEQFF.

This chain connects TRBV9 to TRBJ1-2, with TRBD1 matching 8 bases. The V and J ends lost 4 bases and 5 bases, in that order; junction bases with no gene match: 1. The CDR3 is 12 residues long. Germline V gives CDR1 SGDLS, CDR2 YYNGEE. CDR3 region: CASSRTGYGYTF. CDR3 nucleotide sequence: TGTGCCAGCAGCAGGACAGGGTATGGCTACACCTTC. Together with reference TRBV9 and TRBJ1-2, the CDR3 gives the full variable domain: DSGVTQTPKHLITATGQRVTLRCSPRSGDLSVYWYQQSLDQGLQFLIQYYNGEERAKGNILERFSAQQFPDLHSELNLSSLELGDSALYFCASSRTGYGYTFGSGTRLTVV.

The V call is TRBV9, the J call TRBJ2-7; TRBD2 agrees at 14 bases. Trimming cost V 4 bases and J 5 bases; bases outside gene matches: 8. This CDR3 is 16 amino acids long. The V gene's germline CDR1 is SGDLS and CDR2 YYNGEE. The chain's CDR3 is CASSPQGLAGDHEQYF. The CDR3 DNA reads TGTGCCAGCAGCCCCCAGGGACTAGCGGGAGACCACGAGCAGTACTTC.

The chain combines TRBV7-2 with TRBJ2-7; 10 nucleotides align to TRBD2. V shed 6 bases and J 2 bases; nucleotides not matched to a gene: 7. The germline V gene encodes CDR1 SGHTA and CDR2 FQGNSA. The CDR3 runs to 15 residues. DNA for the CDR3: TGTGCCAGCAGGGTCGGACTAGCGGCAACCTACGAGCAGTACTTC. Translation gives CASRVGLAATYEQYF.

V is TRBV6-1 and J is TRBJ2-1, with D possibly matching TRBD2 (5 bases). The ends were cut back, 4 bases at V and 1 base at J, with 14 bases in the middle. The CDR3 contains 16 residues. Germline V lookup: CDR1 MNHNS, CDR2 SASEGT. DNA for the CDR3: TGTGCCAGCAGTGGAACTAGATCAAGGTCCTACAATGAGCAGTTCTTC. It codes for CASSGTRSRSYNEQFF.

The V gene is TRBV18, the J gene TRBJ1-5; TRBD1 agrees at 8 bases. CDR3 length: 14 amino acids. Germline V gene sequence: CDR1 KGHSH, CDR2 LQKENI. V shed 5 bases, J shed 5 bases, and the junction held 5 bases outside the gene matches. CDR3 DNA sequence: TGTGCCAGCTCATCTCAGGGGGCAGATCAGCCCCAGCATTTT. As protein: CASSSQGADQPQHF.

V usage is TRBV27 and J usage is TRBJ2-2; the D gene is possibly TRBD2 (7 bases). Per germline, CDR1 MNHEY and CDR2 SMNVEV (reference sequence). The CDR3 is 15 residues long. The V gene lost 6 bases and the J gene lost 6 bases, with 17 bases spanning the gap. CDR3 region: CASRRGLGGPGELFF. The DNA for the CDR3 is TGTGCCAGCAGAAGGGGTCTGGGGGGGCCCGGGGAGCTGTTTTTT.

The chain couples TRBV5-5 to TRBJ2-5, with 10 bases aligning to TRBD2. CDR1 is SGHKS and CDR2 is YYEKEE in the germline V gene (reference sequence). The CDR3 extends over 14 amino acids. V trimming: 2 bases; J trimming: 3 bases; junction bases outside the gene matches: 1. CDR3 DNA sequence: TGTGCCAGCAGCTTCGGACTAGCGGAAGAGACCCAGTACTTC. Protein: CASSFGLAEETQYF.

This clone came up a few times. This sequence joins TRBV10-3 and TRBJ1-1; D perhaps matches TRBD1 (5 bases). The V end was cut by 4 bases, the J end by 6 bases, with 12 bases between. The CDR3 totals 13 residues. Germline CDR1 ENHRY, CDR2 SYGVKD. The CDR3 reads CAISGQGNAEAFF. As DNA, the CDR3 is TGTGCCATCAGTGGGCAGGGTAACGCTGAAGCTTTCTTT.

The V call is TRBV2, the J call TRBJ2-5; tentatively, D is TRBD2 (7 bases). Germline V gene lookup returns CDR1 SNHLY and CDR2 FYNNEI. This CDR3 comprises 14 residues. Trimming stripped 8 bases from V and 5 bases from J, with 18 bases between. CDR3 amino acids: CASLPRGGDETQYF. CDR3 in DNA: TGTGCCAGCCTACCCAGGGGAGGGGACGAGACCCAGTACTTC.

CDR3 in amino acids: CASSTWRGENTEAFF. The DNA for the CDR3 is TGCGCCAGCAGCACGTGGCGGGGGGAGAACACTGAAGCTTTCTTT. This chain joins TRBV5-1 and TRBJ1-1, with a possible D match to TRBD1 (5 bases). The length of the CDR3 is 15 residues. The germline V gene encodes CDR1 SGHRS and CDR2 YFSETQ. With 4 bases removed from V and 1 base from J, the gap between germline ends came to 14 bases.

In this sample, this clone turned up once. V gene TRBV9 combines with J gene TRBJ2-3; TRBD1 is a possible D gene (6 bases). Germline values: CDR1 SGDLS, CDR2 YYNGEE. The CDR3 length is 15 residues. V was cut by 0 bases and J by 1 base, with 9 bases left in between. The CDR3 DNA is TGTGCCAGCAGCGTAGTGCCAGGGGGCACAGATACGCAGTATTTT. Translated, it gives CASSVVPGGTDTQYF.

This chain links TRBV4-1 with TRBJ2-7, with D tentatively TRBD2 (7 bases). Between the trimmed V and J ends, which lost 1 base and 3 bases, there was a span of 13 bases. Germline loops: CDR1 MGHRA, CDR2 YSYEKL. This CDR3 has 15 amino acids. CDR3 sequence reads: CASSQVRGGDYEQYF. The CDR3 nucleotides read TGCGCCAGCAGCCAAGTTAGGGGGGGCGACTACGAGCAGTACTTC.

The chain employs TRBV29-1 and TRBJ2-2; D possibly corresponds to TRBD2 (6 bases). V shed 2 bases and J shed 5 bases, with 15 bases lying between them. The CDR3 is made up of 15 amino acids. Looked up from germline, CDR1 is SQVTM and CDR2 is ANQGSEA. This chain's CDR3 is CSVELRRGGTGELFF. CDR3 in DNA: TGCAGCGTTGAACTTCGGCGGGGAGGTACCGGGGAGCTGTTTTTT.

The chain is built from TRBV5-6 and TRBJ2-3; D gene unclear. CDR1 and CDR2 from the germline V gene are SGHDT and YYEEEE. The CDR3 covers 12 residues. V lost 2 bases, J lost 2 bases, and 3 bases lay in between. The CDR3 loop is CASSFITDTQYF. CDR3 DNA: TGTGCCAGCAGCTTTATCACAGATACGCAGTATTTT.

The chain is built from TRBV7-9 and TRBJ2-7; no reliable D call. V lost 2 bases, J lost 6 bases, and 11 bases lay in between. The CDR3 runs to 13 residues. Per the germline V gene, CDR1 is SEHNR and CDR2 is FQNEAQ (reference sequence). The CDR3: CASSLRNSPEQYF. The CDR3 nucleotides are TGTGCCAGCAGCTTAAGGAACAGCCCCGAGCAGTACTTC. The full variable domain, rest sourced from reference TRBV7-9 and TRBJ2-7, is DTGVSQNPRHKITKRGQNVTFRCDPISEHNRLYWYRQTLGQGPEFLTYFQNEAQLEKSRLLSDRFSAERPKGSFSTLEIQRTEQGDSAMYLCASSLRNSPEQYFGPGTRLTVT.

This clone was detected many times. Written as DNA, the CDR3 is TGTGCCAGTAGTCTTGTAGGGGAAATGGCCAAAAACATTCAGTACTTC. Its protein is CASSLVGEMAKNIQYF. The V gene is TRBV19, the J gene TRBJ2-4; a possible D gene is TRBD1 (5 bases). The CDR3 runs 16 residues. Trimming cost V 5 bases and J 1 base, with 15 bases left between them. Germline V lookup: CDR1 LNHDA, CDR2 SQIVND (reference sequence).

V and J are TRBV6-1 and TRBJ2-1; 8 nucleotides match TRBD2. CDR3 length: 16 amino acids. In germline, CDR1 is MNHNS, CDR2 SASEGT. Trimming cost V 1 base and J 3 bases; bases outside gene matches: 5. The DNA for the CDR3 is TGTGCCAGCAGTGAAGTCGGACTAGCTGTCTACAATGAGCAGTTCTTC. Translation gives CASSEVGLAVYNEQFF.

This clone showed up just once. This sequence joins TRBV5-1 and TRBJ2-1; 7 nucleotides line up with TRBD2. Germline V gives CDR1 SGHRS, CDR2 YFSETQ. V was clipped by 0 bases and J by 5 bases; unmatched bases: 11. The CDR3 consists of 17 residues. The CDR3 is CASSLAVGGVTDNEQFF. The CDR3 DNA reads TGCGCCAGCAGCTTGGCCGTGGGAGGGGTGACGGACAATGAGCAGTTCTTC.

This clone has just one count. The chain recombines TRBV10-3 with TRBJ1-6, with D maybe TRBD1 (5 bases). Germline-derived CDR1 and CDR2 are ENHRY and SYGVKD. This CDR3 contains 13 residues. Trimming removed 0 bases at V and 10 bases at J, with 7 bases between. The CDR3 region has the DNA TGTGCCATCAGTGAGTCAGGGGTCTCACCCCTCCACTTT. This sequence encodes CAISESGVSPLHF.

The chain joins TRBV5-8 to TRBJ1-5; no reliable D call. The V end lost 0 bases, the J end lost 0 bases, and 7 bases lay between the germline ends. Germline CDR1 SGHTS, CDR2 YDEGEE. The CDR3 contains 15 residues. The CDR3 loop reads CASSLGGHSNQPQHF. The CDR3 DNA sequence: TGTGCCAGCAGCTTGGGAGGGCATAGCAATCAGCCCCAGCATTTT. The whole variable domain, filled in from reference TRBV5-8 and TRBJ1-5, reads EAGVTQSPTHLIKTRGQQATLRCSPISGHTSVYWYQQALGLGLQFLLWYDEGEERNRGNFPPRFSGRQFPNYSSELNVNALELEDSALYLCASSLGGHSNQPQHFGDGTRLSIL.